This is a list of T cell receptor beta chains from one sample in a study of cytomegalovirus exposure and HLA in healthy donors. The method was immunoSEQ multiplex PCR; TCRdb's version includes in-frame clones alone and lacks a portion of them. The data contain tens of thousands of clones, roughly 67% of them singletons. Sequenced: PBMCs. These receptors all come from a middle-aged man in good health and CMV-seropositive. CDR3s include the opening cysteine and the closing phenylalanine or tryptophan. The order of the fields is D gene, V gene, clone size, J gene, CDR3 protein, CDR3 DNA. D genes are given only for firm matches. Not every row has a clone size; where given, it reads once, few, many or a size class.

>-|TRBV7-8|-|TRBJ2-7
CASTRTGGFEQYF
TGTGCCAGCACCCGGACGGGGGGCTTCGAGCAGTACTTC
>-|TRBV5-1|-|TRBJ1-3
CASSVALGANTIYF
TGCGCCAGCAGCGTGGCCCTTGGTGCGAACACCATATATTTT
>-|TRBV7-9|-|TRBJ2-3
CASSYRGTTDTQYF
TGTGCCAGCAGCTATCGAGGGACAACAGATACGCAGTATTTT
>-|TRBV5-6|-|TRBJ2-4
CASSFRNIQYF
TGTGCCAGCAGCTTCAGGAACATTCAGTACTTC
>TRBD1|TRBV19|once|TRBJ2-7
CASSGTGSSLEQYF
TGTGCCAGTTCCGGGACAGGGTCTTCGCTCGAGCAGTACTTC
>TRBD2|TRBV5-1|-|TRBJ2-7
CASSLVLAGEQYF
TGCGCCAGCAGCTTGGTGTTAGCGGGCGAGCAGTACTTC
>TRBD2|TRBV10-2|-|TRBJ2-5
CASSGSGDVGTQYF
TGCGCCAGCAGTGGGAGCGGGGATGTCGGGACCCAGTACTTC
>TRBD1|TRBV18|-|TRBJ2-1
CASSPLPGQGHEQFF
TGTGCCAGCTCACCACTCCCGGGACAGGGCCATGAGCAGTTCTTC
>TRBD2|TRBV5-4|-|TRBJ2-3
CASSFWTSGSSDTQYF
TGTGCCAGCAGCTTCTGGACTAGCGGGAGCTCAGATACGCAGTATTTT
>-|TRBV6-5|many|TRBJ1-2
CASFTGKGYTF
TGTGCCAGCTTTACAGGGAAGGGCTACACCTTC
>-|TRBV19|-|TRBJ2-1
CASSRESTSNEQFF
TGTGCCAGTAGTAGGGAGAGTACCTCCAATGAGCAGTTCTTC
>-|TRBV6-6|few|TRBJ1-1
CASSYLAGNTEAFF
TGTGCCAGCAGTTACTTAGCGGGGAACACTGAAGCTTTCTTT
>TRBD1|TRBV6-5|medium-sized|TRBJ2-7
CASSSPGQGHYEQYF
TGTGCCAGCAGTTCCCCGGGACAGGGCCACTACGAGCAGTACTTC
>TRBD1|TRBV19|-|TRBJ2-6
CASRLYSTTGAVSGANVLTF
TGTGCCAGTAGGTTGTATTCAACGACAGGGGCAGTATCTGGGGCCAACGTCCTGACTTTC
>-|TRBV2|-|TRBJ2-5
CASSDGPRVAQYF
TGTGCCAGCAGTGACGGTCCCCGGGTCGCCCAGTACTTC
>-|TRBV29-1|-|TRBJ2-2
CSVDQGYTGELFF
TGCAGCGTTGATCAGGGTTACACCGGGGAGCTGTTTTTT
>-|TRBV14|-|TRBJ1-2
CASSHLGPATGGYTF
TGTGCCAGCAGCCACCTCGGCCCCGCGACCGGGGGCTACACCTTC
>TRBD1|TRBV4-3|few|TRBJ1-4
CASSQEPGTGDEKLFF
TGCGCCAGCAGCCAAGAGCCCGGGACAGGGGATGAAAAACTGTTTTTT
>TRBD2|TRBV7-2|-|TRBJ2-7
CASSLAGGPYEQYF
TGTGCCAGCAGCTTAGCGGGAGGGCCGTACGAGCAGTACTTC
>TRBD1|TRBV25-1|once|TRBJ2-7
CATQAAGTGRYEQYF
TGTGCCACCCAGGCCGCCGGGACAGGGCGTTACGAGCAGTACTTC
>-|TRBV4-3|-|TRBJ1-2
CASSQDREDSRGYTF
TGCGCCAGCAGCCAAGATAGAGAGGACAGTCGCGGCTACACCTTC
>-|TRBV4-1|few|TRBJ2-7
CASSPWGRGNLDSYEQYF
TGCGCCAGCAGCCCCTGGGGCAGGGGCAATTTAGACTCCTACGAGCAGTACTTC
>-|TRBV30|-|TRBJ1-2
CAWGQNYGYTF
TGTGCCTGGGGGCAGAACTATGGCTACACCTTC
>TRBD2|TRBV7-9|-|TRBJ2-1
CASSFRSGRFNNEQFF
TGTGCCAGCAGCTTCCGTAGCGGGAGGTTCAACAATGAGCAGTTCTTC
>TRBD1|TRBV29-1|-|TRBJ2-3
CSWDRGLADTQYF
TGCAGTTGGGACAGGGGGCTCGCGGATACGCAGTATTTT
>-|TRBV7-6|once|TRBJ1-1
CASSLTRNTEAFF
TGTGCCAGCAGCTTAACACGCAACACTGAAGCTTTCTTT
>-|TRBV7-3|-|TRBJ1-1
CASSPFGGATEAFF
TGTGCCAGCAGCCCCTTTGGGGGGGCGACTGAAGCTTTCTTT
>-|TRBV11-2|-|TRBJ1-5
CASSLEWSQPQHF
TGTGCCAGCAGCTTAGAATGGAGTCAGCCCCAGCATTTT
>TRBD1|TRBV15|-|TRBJ1-2
CATSRAGTGNGYTF
TGTGCCACCAGCAGAGCCGGGACAGGGAATGGCTACACCTTC
>TRBD1|TRBV15|few|TRBJ2-7
CATSRDHTGQGHEQYF
TGTGCCACCAGCAGAGACCACACGGGACAGGGCCACGAGCAGTACTTC
>TRBD1|TRBV27|-|TRBJ1-1
CASSQDRVSYKAEAFF
TGTGCCAGCAGTCAAGACAGGGTATCTTATAAGGCTGAAGCTTTCTTT
>-|TRBV5-1|-|TRBJ2-5
CASTWAGQETQYF
TGCGCCAGCACTTGGGCAGGCCAAGAGACCCAGTACTTC
>TRBD1|TRBV7-3|-|TRBJ2-5
CASSPTGTGKETQYF
TGTGCCAGCAGCCCAACCGGGACAGGAAAAGAGACCCAGTACTTC
>TRBD1|TRBV29-1|-|TRBJ2-5
CSVGQGQETQYF
TGCAGCGTGGGACAGGGGCAAGAGACCCAGTACTTC
>-|TRBV6-6|few|TRBJ1-2
CASSYGLGLNYGYTF
TGTGCCAGCAGTTACGGCCTAGGTCTTAACTATGGCTACACCTTC
>TRBD1|TRBV6-5|few|TRBJ1-1
CASSLRDRVKAFF
TGTGCCAGCAGCCTCCGGGACAGGGTTAAAGCTTTCTTT
>TRBD1|TRBV18|-|TRBJ2-7
CASSLLGQPYEQYF
TGTGCCAGCTCACTCCTGGGACAGCCTTACGAGCAGTACTTC
>-|TRBV29-1|-|TRBJ1-1
CSVQGGGRATEAFF
TGCAGCGTTCAGGGAGGGGGGCGGGCCACTGAAGCTTTCTTT
>TRBD1|TRBV19|few|TRBJ1-2
CASRIQGRAIMGYGYTF
TGTGCCAGTAGGATACAGGGGCGCGCCATAATGGGCTATGGCTACACCTTC